This T cell receptor (beta chain) was recovered during a study of T cells in localized non-small cell lung cancer. Study-wide results and caveats: Compared with tumor, uninvolved adjacent lung displayed greater T cell clonality, ranking highest overall. Median detection of top 100 tumor clones in adjacent lung was around 59 clones.

TCRdb keeps only in-frame clones here, not all; method: immunoSEQ multiplex PCR. The sample includes about 24,000 clones, roughly nine tenths seen only once; the top ten take roughly a fifth. The CDR3 runs to 14 residues. V was cut by 1 base and J by 5 bases, with 8 bases left in between. CDR1 and CDR2 (germline): SNHLY, FYNNEI. Notes on this clone: Its antigen is currently unknown.

This clonotype originated in a man aged 40 to 69 with stage I squamous cell lung carcinoma. This material consisted of peripheral blood, taken before any cancer treatment. The chain couples TRBV2 to TRBJ2-2; D uncertain. CDR3 sequence reads: CASSEGAPTGELFF. CDR3 nucleotide sequence: TGTGCCAGCAGTGAAGGGGCTCCGACCGGGGAGCTGTTTTTT.